This T cell receptor beta chain was recorded in a study of PD-1 blockade in mismatch repair-deficient tumors. Overall study: Patients had approximately 13 mismatch repair-deficient cancer types and were previously treated and progressing.

V gave up 11 bases and J gave up 6 bases; unmatched junction bases: 15. The CDR3 length is 15 residues. Per the germline V gene, CDR1 is ENHRY and CDR2 is SYGVKD. Assay: immunoSEQ multiplex PCR; the TCRdb copy retains only in-frame clones and omits some. The sample has around 100,000 clones, about 83% seen once; the top ten hold less than 5.5%. This TCR was recovered from an adult with mismatch repair-deficient cancer. V and J are TRBV10-3 and TRBJ2-2; 7 nucleotides match TRBD2. The material was peripheral blood, obtained 60 weeks after starting pembrolizumab. Written as DNA, the CDR3 is TGTGCCGCCGGTGCGGGGGACTCCGCGTCCGGGGAGCTGTTTTTT. Its translation: CAAGAGDSASGELFF.